A selection of T cell receptor beta chains follows, all from one sample in a study of T cells expressing NK-cell markers. TCRdb reprocessed the 5' RACE reads and reports one entry per CDR3 protein, with no DNA. The sample totals about 390,000 distinct CDR3 sequences. Sequenced: blood T cells: a sorted CD56 or NKG2C T cell subset, CD4+ or CD8+ T cells, or bulk PBMC T cells (not recorded which). The receptor set was obtained from a woman in her 50s in good health. Each CDR3 is given with its conserved first and last residue. The order of the fields is J gene, V gene, CDR3 protein.

j_gene: TRBJ1-1
v_gene: TRBV5-1
CDR3aa: CASSSNWNTEAFF

j_gene: TRBJ2-6
v_gene: TRBV7-9
CDR3aa: CASSLARAGEGGANVLTF

j_gene: TRBJ1-2
v_gene: TRBV5-1
CDR3aa: CASSSDRNGYTF

j_gene: TRBJ1-1
v_gene: TRBV4-2
CDR3aa: CASSQAGWGDTEAFF

j_gene: TRBJ2-5
v_gene: TRBV18
CDR3aa: CASSPYKGKETQYF

j_gene: TRBJ2-1
v_gene: TRBV29-1
CDR3aa: CSATAGRDYNEQFF

j_gene: TRBJ2-1
v_gene: TRBV20-1
CDR3aa: CSAKGGRSSYNEQFF

j_gene: TRBJ2-2
v_gene: TRBV25-1
CDR3aa: CASSWLLTGELFF

j_gene: TRBJ1-1
v_gene: TRBV30
CDR3aa: CAWGRRPGPEAFF

j_gene: TRBJ1-1
v_gene: TRBV18
CDR3aa: CASWGTTNTEAFF

j_gene: TRBJ1-5
v_gene: TRBV6-1
CDR3aa: CASSQLRAGNQPQHF

j_gene: TRBJ1-4
v_gene: TRBV29-1
CDR3aa: CSAGGQTGIATNEKLFF

j_gene: TRBJ2-7
v_gene: TRBV2
CDR3aa: CASSAMASYEQYF

j_gene: TRBJ2-3
v_gene: TRBV12-3/TRBV12-4
CDR3aa: CASSRRGSTDTQYF

j_gene: TRBJ1-1
v_gene: TRBV5-1
CDR3aa: CASSLPGQWVEAFF

j_gene: TRBJ2-1
v_gene: TRBV27
CDR3aa: CASLRRGGTYNEQFF

j_gene: TRBJ2-2
v_gene: TRBV7-8
CDR3aa: CASSLAGGRVRLAGELFF

j_gene: TRBJ1-6
v_gene: TRBV5-1
CDR3aa: CASSLTGTNSPLHF

j_gene: TRBJ2-1
v_gene: TRBV7-9
CDR3aa: CASSLTGALRSEQFF

j_gene: TRBJ1-1
v_gene: TRBV3-1
CDR3aa: CASSSNRATEAFF

j_gene: TRBJ2-1
v_gene: TRBV20-1
CDR3aa: CSATRVLNNEQFF

j_gene: TRBJ2-1
v_gene: TRBV20-1
CDR3aa: CSTRGGYNEQFF

j_gene: TRBJ2-3
v_gene: TRBV5-1
CDR3aa: CASSSLLGSTDTQYF

j_gene: TRBJ2-3
v_gene: TRBV20-1
CDR3aa: CSASPRPGADTQYF

j_gene: TRBJ1-1
v_gene: TRBV29-1
CDR3aa: CSVPVGARAGEAFF

j_gene: TRBJ1-4
v_gene: TRBV7-9
CDR3aa: CASSGPTATNEKLFF

j_gene: TRBJ2-1
v_gene: TRBV7-9
CDR3aa: CASSLGSTRYNEQFF

j_gene: TRBJ2-3
v_gene: TRBV20-1
CDR3aa: CSANSGKNTDTQYF

j_gene: TRBJ1-1
v_gene: TRBV6-1
CDR3aa: CASNDLIGNTEAFF

j_gene: TRBJ1-2
v_gene: TRBV12-3/TRBV12-4
CDR3aa: CASRLTTTYGYTF

j_gene: TRBJ2-2
v_gene: TRBV7-9
CDR3aa: CASSWYSNTGELFF

j_gene: TRBJ2-1
v_gene: TRBV5-6
CDR3aa: CASSLLQLRTGEQFF

j_gene: TRBJ2-7
v_gene: TRBV12-3/TRBV12-4
CDR3aa: CASSPPVTAYEQYF

j_gene: TRBJ1-1
v_gene: TRBV12-3/TRBV12-4
CDR3aa: CASSARTGGMNTEAFF

j_gene: TRBJ2-7
v_gene: TRBV5-1
CDR3aa: CASSPFRQGRTYEQYF

j_gene: TRBJ2-3
v_gene: TRBV7-2
CDR3aa: CASSLGGGGADTQYF

j_gene: TRBJ2-3
v_gene: TRBV7-9
CDR3aa: CASSREGRADTQYF

j_gene: TRBJ1-5
v_gene: TRBV20-1
CDR3aa: CSARVTGNQPQHF

j_gene: TRBJ2-1
v_gene: TRBV5-1
CDR3aa: CASSLDNEQFF

j_gene: TRBJ2-1
v_gene: TRBV20-1
CDR3aa: CSANRYQGLVANEQFF

j_gene: TRBJ2-1
v_gene: TRBV5-1
CDR3aa: CASSLVGARGGDEQFF

j_gene: TRBJ1-1
v_gene: TRBV12-3/TRBV12-4
CDR3aa: CASSFGPRSWAFF

j_gene: TRBJ2-7
v_gene: TRBV4-2
CDR3aa: CASSQGQGQLSYEQYF

j_gene: TRBJ1-2
v_gene: TRBV2
CDR3aa: CASSESAAEIYGYTF

j_gene: TRBJ2-1
v_gene: TRBV4-2
CDR3aa: CASSHPATGYNEQFF

j_gene: TRBJ2-4
v_gene: TRBV12-3/TRBV12-4
CDR3aa: CASPLWRKNIQYF

j_gene: TRBJ2-6
v_gene: TRBV5-1
CDR3aa: CASSFTQIGANVLTF

j_gene: TRBJ1-1
v_gene: TRBV7-9
CDR3aa: CASTPLGNTEAFF

j_gene: TRBJ2-7
v_gene: TRBV29-1
CDR3aa: CSVDAPSGLNYEQYF

j_gene: TRBJ1-2
v_gene: TRBV7-2
CDR3aa: CASSPSEGHYGYTF

j_gene: TRBJ2-1
v_gene: TRBV7-9
CDR3aa: CASRVSATPYNEQFF

j_gene: TRBJ2-6
v_gene: TRBV7-8
CDR3aa: CASSPQGAYGANVLTF

j_gene: TRBJ2-1
v_gene: TRBV4-1
CDR3aa: CASSQPPDGYEQFF

j_gene: TRBJ1-1
v_gene: TRBV30
CDR3aa: CAWRATEAEAFF

j_gene: TRBJ1-1
v_gene: TRBV6-5
CDR3aa: CATTAGNTEAFF

j_gene: TRBJ1-1
v_gene: TRBV5-1
CDR3aa: CASGEGPTEAFF

j_gene: TRBJ2-7
v_gene: TRBV29-1
CDR3aa: CSVEGTGGLGNEQYF

j_gene: TRBJ1-1
v_gene: TRBV15
CDR3aa: CATSPRGSLNTEAFF